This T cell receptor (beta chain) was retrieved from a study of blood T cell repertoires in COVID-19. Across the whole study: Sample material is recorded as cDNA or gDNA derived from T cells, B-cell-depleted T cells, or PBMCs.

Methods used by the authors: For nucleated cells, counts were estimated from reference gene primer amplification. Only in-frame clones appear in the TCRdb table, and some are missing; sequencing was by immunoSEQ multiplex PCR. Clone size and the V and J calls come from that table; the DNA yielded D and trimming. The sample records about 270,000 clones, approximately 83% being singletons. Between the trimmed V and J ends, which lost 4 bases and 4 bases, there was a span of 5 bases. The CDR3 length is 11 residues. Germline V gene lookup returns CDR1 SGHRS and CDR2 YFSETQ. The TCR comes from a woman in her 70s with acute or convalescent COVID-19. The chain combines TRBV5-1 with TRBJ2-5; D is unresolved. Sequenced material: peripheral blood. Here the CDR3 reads CASSSPETQYF. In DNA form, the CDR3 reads TGCGCCAGCAGCAGCCCAGAGACCCAGTACTTC.